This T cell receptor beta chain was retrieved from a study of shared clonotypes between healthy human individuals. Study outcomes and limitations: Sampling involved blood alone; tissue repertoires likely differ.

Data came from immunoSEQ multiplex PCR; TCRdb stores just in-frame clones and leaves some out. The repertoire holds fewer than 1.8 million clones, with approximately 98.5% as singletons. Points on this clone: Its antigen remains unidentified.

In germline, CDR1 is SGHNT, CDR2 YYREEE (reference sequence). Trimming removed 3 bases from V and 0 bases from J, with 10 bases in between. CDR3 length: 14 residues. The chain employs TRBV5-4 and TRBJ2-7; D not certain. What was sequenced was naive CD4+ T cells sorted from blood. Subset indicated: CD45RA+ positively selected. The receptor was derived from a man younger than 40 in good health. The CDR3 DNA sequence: TGTGCCAGCAGCTCCGAAATGTCCTCCTACGAGCAGTACTTC. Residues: CASSSEMSSYEQYF. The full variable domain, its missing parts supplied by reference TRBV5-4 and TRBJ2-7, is ETGVTQSPTHLIKTRGQQVTLRCSSQSGHNTVSWYQQALGQGPQFIFQYYREEENGRGNFPPRFSGLQFPNYSSELNVNALELDDSALYLCASSSEMSSYEQYFGPGTRLTVT.